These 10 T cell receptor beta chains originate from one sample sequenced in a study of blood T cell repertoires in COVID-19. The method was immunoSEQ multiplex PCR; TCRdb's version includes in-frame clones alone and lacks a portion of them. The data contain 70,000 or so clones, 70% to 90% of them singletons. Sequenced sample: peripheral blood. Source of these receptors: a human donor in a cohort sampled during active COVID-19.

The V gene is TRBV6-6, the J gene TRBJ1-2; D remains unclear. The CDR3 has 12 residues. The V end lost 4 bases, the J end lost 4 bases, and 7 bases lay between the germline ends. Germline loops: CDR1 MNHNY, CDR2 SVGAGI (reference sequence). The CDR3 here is CASSSRSYGYTF. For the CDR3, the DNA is TGTGCCAGCAGTTCCAGATCCTATGGCTACACCTTC.

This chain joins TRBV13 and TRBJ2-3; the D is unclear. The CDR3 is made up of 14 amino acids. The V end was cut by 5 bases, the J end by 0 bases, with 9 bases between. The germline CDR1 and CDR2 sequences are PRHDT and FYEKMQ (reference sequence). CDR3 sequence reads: CASSPSVSTDTQYF. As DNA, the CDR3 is TGTGCCAGCAGCCCAAGCGTTAGCACAGATACGCAGTATTTT.

The CDR3 is CASSEGGLGEQFF. CDR3 bases: TGTGCCAGCAGCGAGGGAGGCTTGGGTGAGCAGTTCTTC. V is TRBV9 and J is TRBJ2-1, with a weak D call TRBD2 (6 bases). Germline CDR1 is SGDLS and CDR2 is YYNGEE. CDR3 length equals 13 residues. Trimming took 3 bases from V and 9 from J, leaving 13 bases between them.

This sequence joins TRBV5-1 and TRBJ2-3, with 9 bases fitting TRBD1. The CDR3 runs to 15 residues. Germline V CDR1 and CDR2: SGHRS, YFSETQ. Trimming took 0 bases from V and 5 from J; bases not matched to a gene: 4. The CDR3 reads CASSLVGTGRDTQYF. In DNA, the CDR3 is TGCGCCAGCAGCTTGGTAGGGACAGGGAGAGATACGCAGTATTTT.

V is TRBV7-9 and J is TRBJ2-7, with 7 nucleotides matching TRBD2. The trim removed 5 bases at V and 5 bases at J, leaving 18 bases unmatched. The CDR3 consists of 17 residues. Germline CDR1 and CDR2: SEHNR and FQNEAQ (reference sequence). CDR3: CASSPIRGGRFLNEQYF. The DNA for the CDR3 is TGTGCCAGCAGCCCTATTCGGGGCGGGAGATTCCTAAACGAGCAGTACTTC.

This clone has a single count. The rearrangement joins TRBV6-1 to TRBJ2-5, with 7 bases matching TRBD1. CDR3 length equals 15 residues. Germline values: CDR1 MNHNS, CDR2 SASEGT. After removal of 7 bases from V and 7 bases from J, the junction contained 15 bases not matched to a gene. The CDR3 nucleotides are TGTGCCAGCACACCCCGGGACAGTGCCGGTAGGACCCAGTACTTC. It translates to CASTPRDSAGRTQYF.

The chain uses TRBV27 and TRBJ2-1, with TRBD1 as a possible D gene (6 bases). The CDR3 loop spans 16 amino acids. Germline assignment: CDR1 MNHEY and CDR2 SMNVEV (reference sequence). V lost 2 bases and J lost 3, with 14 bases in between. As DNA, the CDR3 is TGTGCCAGCAGTTTAAGGGGGAGTTGGGGCTACAATGAGCAGTTCTTC. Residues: CASSLRGSWGYNEQFF.

For the CDR3, the DNA is TGTGCCAGCAGAACGAACCCGGGACTAGCGGGAGGGAGGGACAATGAGCAGTTCTTC. As protein: CASRTNPGLAGGRDNEQFF. The gene calls are TRBV6-4 and TRBJ2-1; 16 bases are a match to TRBD2. Trimming cost V 6 bases and J 5 bases; bases outside gene matches: 13. Germline CDR1 MRHNA, CDR2 SNTAGT. The CDR3 covers 19 residues.

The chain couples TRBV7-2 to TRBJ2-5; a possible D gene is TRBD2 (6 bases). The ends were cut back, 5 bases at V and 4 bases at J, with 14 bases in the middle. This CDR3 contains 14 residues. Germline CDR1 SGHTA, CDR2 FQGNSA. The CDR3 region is CASSVPKGGETQYF. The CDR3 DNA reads TGTGCCAGCAGCGTACCCAAGGGAGGAGAGACCCAGTACTTC.

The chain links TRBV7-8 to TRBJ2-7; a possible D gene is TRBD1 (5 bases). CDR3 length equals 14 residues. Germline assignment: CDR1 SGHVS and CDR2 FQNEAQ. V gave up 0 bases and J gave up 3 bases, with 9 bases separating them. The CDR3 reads CASSLAGQGYEQYV. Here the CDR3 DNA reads TGTGCCAGCAGCTTAGCGGGCCAGGGCTACGAGCAGTACGTC.